Below, 8 T cell receptor beta chains from the same sample are listed, as sequenced in a study of post-analysis software for immune sequencing data. The library was made from cDNA and included unique molecular identifiers. One entry per CDR3 protein results from TCRdb running MiXCR on the PCR reads. The table has fewer than 850,000 distinct CDR3 sequences, about 27% seen once. Findings of the study overall: With TRBV5-6, TRBV5-1 and TRBV20-1 included, five TRBV segments were more frequent in patients than in controls.

The antigens these receptors bind are not known. Sequenced material: blood. These TCRs come from a girl aged 10-17 years with multiple sclerosis.

V gene TRBV6-1 combines with J gene TRBJ1-5; a possible D gene is TRBD1 (6 bases). The CDR3 has 14 residues. Trimming took off 6 bases at V and 3 bases at J, with 12 bases between the two ends. Germline V gene lookup returns CDR1 MNHNS and CDR2 SASEGT. CDR3 DNA: TGTGCCAGCAGGGTGTCAGGGGACAATCAGCCCCAGCATTTT. It specifies CASRVSGDNQPQHF.

The gene calls are TRBV20-1 and TRBJ2-6; D unclear. This CDR3 spans 15 amino acids. With 0 bases removed from V and 0 bases from J, the gap between germline ends came to 6 bases. In germline, CDR1 is DFQATT, CDR2 SNEGSKA (reference sequence). The CDR3 region is CSARDRTSGANVLTF. The DNA for the CDR3 is TGCAGTGCTAGAGATCGGACCTCTGGGGCCAACGTCCTGACTTTC.

The CDR3 nucleotides read TGTGCCAGCAGGGGACACGAAGATACGCAGTATTTT. Residues: CASRGHEDTQYF. J is TRBJ2-3 and V is TRBV27; D might be TRBD1 (6 bases). Trimming shortened V by 6 bases and J by 5 bases, and 9 bases separated the two germline ends. The V gene's germline CDR1 is MNHEY and CDR2 SMNVEV (reference sequence). CDR3 length: 12 amino acids.

This chain links TRBV6-6 with TRBJ1-1; the D gene is possibly TRBD1 (6 bases). Germline CDR1 MNHNY, CDR2 SVGAGI (reference sequence). Trimming stripped 6 bases from V and 7 bases from J, with 12 bases between. The CDR3 runs to 12 residues. As DNA, the CDR3 is TGTGCCAGCAGACAGGGTTTGGGTGAAGCTTTCTTT. It codes for CASRQGLGEAFF.

This rearrangement joins TRBV20-1 to TRBJ2-3; TRBD1 aligns across 8 bases. V gave up 3 bases and J gave up 2 bases; unmatched junction bases: 7. This CDR3 is built from 15 residues. Germline V gene data show CDR1 as DFQATT and CDR2 as SNEGSKA (reference sequence). CDR3 region: CSASGAGGFTDTQYF. For the CDR3, the DNA is TGCAGTGCTAGTGGGGCAGGGGGCTTCACAGATACGCAGTATTTT.

This clonotype appeared once. The chain employs TRBV20-1 and TRBJ1-2; 7 positions agree with TRBD1. Germline CDR1 is DFQATT and CDR2 is SNEGSKA (reference sequence). V dropped 5 bases and J dropped 6; count of bases not matched to a gene: 3. This CDR3 is 11 amino acids long. For the CDR3, the DNA is TGCAGTGCTGGGGACAGTCATGGCTACACCTTC. It yields the protein CSAGDSHGYTF.

The chain uses TRBV5-1 and TRBJ2-5; 10 bases map to TRBD1. The V and J ends lost 4 bases and 5 bases, in that order; junction bases with no gene match: 8. Germline CDR1 reads SGHRS; CDR2 reads YFSETQ. CDR3 length equals 15 residues. CDR3 sequence reads: CASSIGTGELETQYF. Here the CDR3 DNA reads TGCGCCAGCAGCATAGGGACAGGGGAGTTGGAGACCCAGTACTTC.

Concerning this clonotype: This clone may be a read error of a much larger clone one base away. This chain uses TRBV5-1 with TRBJ2-5; 10 positions match TRBD2. From germline, CDR1 is SGHRS and CDR2 YFSETQ. This CDR3 region has 14 residues. The CDR3 nucleotides read TGCGCCAGCAGCTGGACTAGCGGACAAGAGACCCAGTGCTTC. Protein: CASSWTSGQETQCF.